This T cell receptor (beta chain) was found in a study of blood T cell repertoires in COVID-19. Overall study: Both acute and convalescent COVID-19 samples were obtained from the United States, Italy and Spain. Nucleic acid was either cDNA or gDNA, and it came from T cells, B-cell-depleted T cells, or PBMCs.

This clone was detected ten times or more. TCRdb's table, derived via immunoSEQ multiplex PCR, lists solely in-frame clones and lacks some. The sample shows roughly 310,000 clones, about 89% of them seen only once. The trim removed 4 bases at V and 14 bases at J, leaving 16 bases unmatched. Germline lookup yields CDR1 SGHAT and CDR2 FQNNGV. The CDR3 has 15 residues. Living in about two dozen US areas, the participants were between roughly 18 and 95 years of age. All recovered Cohort 3 donors got two negative PCRs, got clearance, or saw symptom resolution. This receptor was obtained from a woman aged 40-49 years who had recovered from COVID-19. The chain links TRBV11-2 to TRBJ2-3; 9 nucleotides agree with TRBD1. Sequencing was carried out using PBMCs or T cells enriched from blood (not recorded which). The CDR3 is CASSSLPGQGLVLYF. CDR3 bases: TGTGCCAGCAGCTCTCTGCCGGGACAGGGTTTGGTATTGTATTTT.